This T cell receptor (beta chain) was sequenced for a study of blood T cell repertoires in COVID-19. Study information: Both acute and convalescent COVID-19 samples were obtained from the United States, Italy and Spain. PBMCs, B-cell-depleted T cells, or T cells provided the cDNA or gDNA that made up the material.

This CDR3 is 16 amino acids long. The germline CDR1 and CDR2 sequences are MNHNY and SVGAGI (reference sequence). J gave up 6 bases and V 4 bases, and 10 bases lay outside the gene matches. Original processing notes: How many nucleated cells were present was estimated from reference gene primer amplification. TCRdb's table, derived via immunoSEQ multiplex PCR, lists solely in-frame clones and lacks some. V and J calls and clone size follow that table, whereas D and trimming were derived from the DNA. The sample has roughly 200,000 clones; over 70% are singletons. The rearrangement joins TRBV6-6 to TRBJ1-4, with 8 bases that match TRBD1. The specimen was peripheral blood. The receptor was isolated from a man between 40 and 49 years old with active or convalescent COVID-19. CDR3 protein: CASSSDRDVWDEKLFF. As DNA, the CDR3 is TGTGCCAGCAGTTCGGACAGGGACGTATGGGATGAAAAACTGTTTTTT.